A single sample gave rise to the 30 T cell receptor beta chains below, sequenced in a study of blood T cells in healthy people across ages. Alongside a J-beta primer mix, a sample-barcoded 5' primer served in a second PCR lasting about 7 to 12 cycles. TCRdb re-analysed the 5' RACE reads in MiXCR, keeping a single row per CDR3 protein. The data show 800,000 or so distinct CDR3 sequences, roughly 25% seen once. These data were also filed under a second study, of T cells of mothers and their children.

Material: blood. These receptors were taken from a boy aged 10-17 years in good health.

The gene calls are TRBV20-1 and TRBJ2-3; 14 bases match TRBD2. The germline gives CDR1 DFQATT, CDR2 SNEGSKA (reference sequence). The junction had 14 bases not matched to a gene; V was cut back by 4 bases and J by 2 bases. This CDR3 spans 19 amino acids. CDR3 sequence: CSAITYPGLAGETTDTQYF. The CDR3 DNA reads as TGCAGTGCTATTACCTACCCGGGACTAGCGGGAGAGACCACAGATACGCAGTATTTT.

The chain is built from TRBV7-9 and TRBJ1-3, with D unresolved. Germline CDR1 and CDR2: SEHNR and FQNEAQ (reference sequence). Trimming took 0 bases from V and 2 from J, leaving 8 bases between them. The length of the CDR3 is 15 residues. The CDR3 DNA reads TGTGCCAGCAGCTTAGCGGGGAGCCCTGGAAACACCATATATTTT. Encoded protein: CASSLAGSPGNTIYF.

This clonotype has just one count. One end of the junction fails to match germline, which may point to a read error. The chain couples TRBV29-1 to TRBJ2-7; D is undetermined. This CDR3 has 13 amino acids. The germline CDR1 and CDR2 sequences are SQVTM and ANQGSEA. Written as DNA, the CDR3 is TGCAGCGCCCAGACTGTGCACGCCTACGAGCAGCACTTC. Amino acid sequence: CSAQTVHAYEQHF.

There are a few counts of this clonotype. The chain recombines TRBV12-3 or TRBV12-4 with TRBJ2-2; TRBD1 agrees at 11 bases. This CDR3 contains 15 residues. The V gene end was trimmed by 5 bases and the J gene end by 5 bases; junction bases not matched to a gene: 4. The CDR3 spells CASSTGTGGTGELFF. The CDR3 DNA is TGTGCCAGCAGTACCGGGACAGGGGGGACCGGGGAGCTGTTTTTT.

The chain joins TRBV6-1 to TRBJ2-4; D remains ambiguous. This CDR3 is 16 amino acids long. Per germline, CDR1 MNHNS and CDR2 SASEGT. V was pared by 3 bases and J by 3 bases, with 15 bases between. DNA of the CDR3: TGTGCCAGCAGTGACCGGACCACGAGTGGCAAAAACATTCAGTACTTC. Its translation: CASSDRTTSGKNIQYF.

The chain links TRBV6-2 or TRBV6-3 to TRBJ2-5, with D tentatively TRBD2 (5 bases). The J call is doubtful: the DNA matches TRBJ2-1 better. The CDR3 covers 13 residues. The germline V gene has CDR1 MNHEY and CDR2 SVGEGT. For the CDR3, the DNA is TGTGCCAGCACCCCGGGGAACCACAATGAGCAGTTCTTC. This encodes CASTPGNHNEQFF.

This clonotype was recorded a few times. The chain is built from TRBV6-2 or TRBV6-3 and TRBJ1-1; D remains ambiguous. The germline V gene has CDR1 MNHEY and CDR2 SVGEGT. V lost 8 bases to trimming and J lost 4 bases, with 11 bases between them. The CDR3 spans 12 residues. CDR3 sequence: CASGEVSTEAFF. The CDR3, as DNA: TGTGCCAGCGGCGAGGTGAGCACTGAAGCTTTCTTT.

This chain joins TRBV29-1 and TRBJ1-1; no reliable D call. Germline lookup yields CDR1 SQVTM and CDR2 ANQGSEA. This CDR3 spans 14 amino acids. The V end was cut by 2 bases, the J end by 0 bases, with 10 bases between. CDR3 sequence (DNA): TGCAGCGTTGAATGGGGAGGTATGAACACTGAAGCTTTCTTT. Its protein product is CSVEWGGMNTEAFF.

The chain uses TRBV6-1 and TRBJ1-3; tentative D call: TRBD1 (5 bases). V lost 7 bases to trimming and J lost 0 bases, with 10 bases between them. In germline, CDR1 is MNHNS, CDR2 SASEGT. The CDR3 extends over 14 amino acids. Here the CDR3 DNA reads TGTGCCAGCACAAGACAGAGCTCTGGAAACACCATATATTTT. This sequence encodes CASTRQSSGNTIYF.

The rearrangement uses TRBV29-1 and TRBJ2-1; the D is unclear. V lost 6 bases and J lost 9, with 21 bases in between. The CDR3 runs to 14 residues. CDR1 and CDR2 (germline): SQVTM, ANQGSEA. This CDR3 reads CSVPMGLGMGEQFF. DNA of the CDR3: TGCAGCGTCCCAATGGGCCTAGGAATGGGTGAGCAGTTCTTC.

This chain joins TRBV7-8 and TRBJ2-1, with D maybe TRBD2 (5 bases). This CDR3 has 18 residues. In germline, CDR1 is SGHVS, CDR2 FQNEAQ. Trimming took 3 bases from V and 1 from J, leaving 19 bases between them. For the CDR3, the DNA is TGTGCCAGCAGCTTGGACCTTCTCCGGGGTGGGTCCTACAATGAGCAGTTCTTC. This codes for CASSLDLLRGGSYNEQFF.

The chain couples TRBV5-1 to TRBJ2-1; D is ambiguous. This CDR3 region has 16 residues. Per germline, CDR1 SGHRS and CDR2 YFSETQ. V shed 0 bases and J shed 5 bases, with 15 bases lying between them. CDR3 protein: CASSLVNGEPHNEQFF. The CDR3 DNA follows: TGCGCCAGCAGCTTGGTGAATGGTGAGCCCCACAATGAGCAGTTCTTC.

The chain carries TRBV15 and TRBJ2-5; maybe TRBD2 (6 bases). The CDR3 is 15 residues long. Germline V CDR1 and CDR2: LNHNV, YYDKDF (reference sequence). V was cut by 0 bases and J by 9 bases, with 17 bases left in between. Here the CDR3 reads CATSRDLGLQPAQYF. CDR3 nucleotide sequence: TGTGCCACCAGCAGAGATCTGGGACTCCAGCCGGCCCAGTACTTC.

This CDR3 is CARNKGKGYNEQFF. The CDR3 coding sequence is TGTGCCAGGAACAAGGGGAAAGGCTACAATGAGCAGTTCTTC. The chain joins TRBV6-1 to TRBJ2-1; TRBD1 is a possible D gene (5 bases). Germline V gene lookup returns CDR1 MNHNS and CDR2 SASEGT. There are 14 residues in the CDR3. Trimming pared 9 bases from V and 3 bases from J, leaving 15 bases between.

The rearrangement joins TRBV27 to TRBJ2-3; 10 nucleotides match TRBD2. The CDR3 is made up of 15 amino acids. J was trimmed by 5 bases and V by 5 bases; bases with no gene match: 7. CDR1 is MNHEY and CDR2 is SMNVEV in the germline V gene (reference sequence). The CDR3, as DNA: TGTGCCAGCAGTCTCCGGCTAGCGGGAGTAGATACGCAGTATTTT. It specifies CASSLRLAGVDTQYF.

Only a few counts were recorded for this clonotype. The chain links TRBV27 to TRBJ1-5, with D uncertain. V dropped 6 bases and J dropped 5 bases, with 11 bases sitting between them. The germline V gene has CDR1 MNHEY and CDR2 SMNVEV (reference sequence). The CDR3 covers 13 residues. CDR3 region: CASRPTDDQPQHF. CDR3 nucleotide sequence: TGTGCCAGCAGACCCACGGACGATCAGCCCCAGCATTTT.

There are a few counts of this clonotype. V and J are TRBV6-1 and TRBJ2-1, with D tentatively TRBD1 or TRBD2 (7 bases each). The CDR3 totals 15 residues. Germline V gene sequence: CDR1 MNHNS, CDR2 SASEGT. Trimming left V 6 bases short and J 2 bases short, with 14 bases between. The chain's CDR3 is CASRGGDSTYNEQFF. The CDR3 region has the DNA TGTGCCAGCAGGGGGGGGGACAGTACCTACAATGAGCAGTTCTTC.

The chain recombines TRBV5-1 with TRBJ2-3; D may be TRBD1 (8 bases). This CDR3 spans 16 amino acids. Germline assignment: CDR1 SGHRS and CDR2 YFSETQ. V was shortened by 4 bases and J by 0 bases, with 15 bases between the two germline ends. The CDR3 sequence is CASSGGDRISTDTQYF. The CDR3 DNA sequence: TGCGCCAGCAGCGGGGGGGACAGGATAAGCACAGATACGCAGTATTTT.

This clonotype was seen many times. This chain connects TRBV28 to TRBJ2-5; D is unresolved. Germline values: CDR1 MDHEN, CDR2 SYDVKM. The length of the CDR3 is 13 residues. Between the trimmed V and J ends, which lost 6 bases and 1 base, there was a span of 9 bases. CDR3 DNA: TGTGCCAGCAGCCCCGACGGCCAAGAGACCCAGTACTTC. Protein sequence: CASSPDGQETQYF.

The V call is TRBV28, the J call TRBJ2-1, with TRBD2 matching 8 bases. The CDR3 has 16 amino acids. The junction had 8 bases not matched to a gene; V was cut back by 6 bases and J by 1 base. The germline V gene has CDR1 MDHEN and CDR2 SYDVKM. This CDR3 reads CASSLTGTRSYNEQFF. The DNA for the CDR3 is TGTGCCAGCAGCTTAACCGGGACTAGGTCCTACAATGAGCAGTTCTTC.

In its sample, this clonotype was seen a few times. The rearrangement joins TRBV4-3 to TRBJ2-5; no clear D. Judging by the DNA end, TRBJ2-7 fits better; the J call may be wrong. CDR1 is LGHNA, CDR2 YSLEER, per germline. This CDR3 spans 15 amino acids. Written as DNA, the CDR3 is TGCGCCAGCAGCCAAGAGATAGGTCTGATGGGCGAGCAGTACTTC. This encodes CASSQEIGLMGEQYF.

V gene TRBV6-1 combines with J gene TRBJ1-4, with D perhaps matching TRBD1 (6 bases). There are 14 residues in the CDR3. The V and J ends lost 1 base and 6 bases respectively, with 9 bases between them. From germline, CDR1 is MNHNS and CDR2 SASEGT. The CDR3: CASSEENRDEKLFF. CDR3 coding DNA: TGTGCCAGCAGTGAAGAAAACAGGGATGAAAAACTGTTTTTT.

V gene TRBV29-1 combines with J gene TRBJ2-7, with TRBD1 matching over 9 bases. J gave up 1 base and V 6 bases, and 4 bases lay outside the gene matches. Germline V gene lookup returns CDR1 SQVTM and CDR2 ANQGSEA. This CDR3 contains 13 residues. CDR3 coding DNA: TGCAGCGTCCGGGACAGGGTTTCCTACGAGCAGTACTTC. Protein: CSVRDRVSYEQYF.

This clonotype has only a few counts. The rearrangement links TRBV7-9 to TRBJ2-7, with 8 bases fitting TRBD1. CDR1 is SEHNR and CDR2 is FQNEAQ in the germline V gene (reference sequence). Trimming at V came to 1 base and at J to 3 bases, leaving 8 bases not matched to a gene. The CDR3 sequence is 16 residues long. CDR3 in amino acids: CASSLGTGIWSYEQYF. CDR3 nucleotides: TGTGCCAGCAGCTTAGGGACAGGGATATGGAGCTACGAGCAGTACTTC.

This clonotype was counted a few times. The V call is TRBV4-1, the J call TRBJ2-7; D remains ambiguous. The germline V gene encodes CDR1 MGHRA and CDR2 YSYEKL. CDR3 size: 15 residues. V was clipped by 1 base and J by 0 bases, with 10 bases between them. This chain's CDR3 is CASSQVEGNSYEQYF. The CDR3 bases are TGCGCCAGCAGCCAAGTGGAAGGAAACTCCTACGAGCAGTACTTC.

The V gene is TRBV12-3 or TRBV12-4, the J gene TRBJ2-5, with D possibly TRBD2 on 5 matching bases. This CDR3 region has 13 residues. Trimming took off 6 bases at V and 5 bases at J, with 13 bases between the two ends. For the CDR3, the DNA is TGTGCCAGCAGGACGGGAATCGGGGAGACCCAGTACTTC. As protein: CASRTGIGETQYF.

This clonotype has just a few counts. The DNA of the CDR3 is TGCAGTGCTAGAGATCCCCGGCAGGGTGGTGAAAAACTGTTTTTT. Encoded protein: CSARDPRQGGEKLFF. This chain joins TRBV20-1 and TRBJ1-4; D is possibly TRBD1 (5 bases). Between the trimmed V and J ends, which lost 0 bases and 7 bases, there was a span of 15 bases. The germline V gene encodes CDR1 DFQATT and CDR2 SNEGSKA (reference sequence). CDR3 length: 15 residues.

In its sample, this clonotype was seen a few times. J is TRBJ2-1 and V is TRBV20-1; 10 bases match TRBD2. CDR1 DFQATT and CDR2 SNEGSKA come from the germline V gene (reference sequence). This CDR3 is built from 14 residues. With V trimmed by 6 bases and J by 6 bases, 8 bases remained unmatched. The CDR3 nucleotides read TGCAGTGCCCCAGCGGGGGGGGACTTCAATGAGCAGTTCTTC. It translates to CSAPAGGDFNEQFF.

This chain connects TRBV18 to TRBJ2-5; TRBD1 matches at 7 bases. With 6 bases clipped from V and 1 base from J, the junction kept 11 bases outside the gene matches. Germline CDR1 reads KGHSH; CDR2 reads LQKENI. This CDR3 region has 16 residues. The CDR3 coding sequence is TGTGCCAGCTCGGTAGCCGGGACAGACCTCCAAGAGACCCAGTACTTC. It encodes CASSVAGTDLQETQYF.

Remarks on this clonotype: The CDR3 carries no conserved terminal phenylalanine or tryptophan, so it likely arises from a read error. The chain employs TRBV5-6 and TRBJ1-1; possibly TRBD1 for D (6 bases). Between the trimmed V and J ends, which lost 2 bases and 5 bases, there was a span of 16 bases. Germline V CDR1 and CDR2: SGHDT, YYEEEE. The CDR3 covers 15 residues. CDR3 protein: CASSFTAGETTEAFL. The CDR3 coding sequence is TGTGCCAGCAGCTTCACGGCAGGGGAGACGACTGAAGCTTTCCTT.